These 3 T cell receptor beta chains came from one sample sequenced in a study of blood T cell repertoires in COVID-19. Clones were read by immunoSEQ multiplex PCR, and TCRdb kept only the in-frame ones, dropping some. The table lists around 160,000 clones, around 84% of them singletons. Sequencing was done on a sample of peripheral blood. The receptors originated from a man aged 55 to 70 with active or convalescent COVID-19.

Regarding this clone: The junction departs from the called germline gene at one end, perhaps through a read error. In nucleotides, the CDR3 is TGTGCCAGCAGGGAAGGGACAGGGGGGATCTCCTATAATTCACCCCTCCACTTT. It yields the protein CASREGTGGISYNSPLHF. The rearrangement uses TRBV2 and TRBJ1-6, with TRBD1 matching over 11 bases. The CDR3 is made up of 18 amino acids. The germline V gene encodes CDR1 SNHLY and CDR2 FYNNEI.

The chain couples TRBV3-1 (or the pseudogene TRBV3-2) to TRBJ2-1, with 7 nucleotides matching TRBD1. Germline trimming cut 3 bases from V and 5 bases from J; bases unmatched to any gene: 1. The CDR3 runs 13 residues. In germline, CDR1 is LGHDT, CDR2 YNNKEL (reference sequence). CDR3 in amino acids: CASSQGQNNEQFF. As DNA, the CDR3 is TGTGCCAGCAGCCAGGGACAGAACAATGAGCAGTTCTTC.

The chain couples TRBV3-1 (or the pseudogene TRBV3-2) to TRBJ2-3, with D unresolved. The CDR3 spans 17 residues. The germline V gene has CDR1 LGHDT and CDR2 YNNKEL (reference sequence). The V gene lost 5 bases and the J gene lost 10 bases, with 28 bases spanning the gap. The CDR3 DNA reads as TGTGCCAGCAGCACAATCTCAAACGGATCCTCCAACCGGGCGCAGTATTTT. This codes for CASSTISNGSSNRAQYF.